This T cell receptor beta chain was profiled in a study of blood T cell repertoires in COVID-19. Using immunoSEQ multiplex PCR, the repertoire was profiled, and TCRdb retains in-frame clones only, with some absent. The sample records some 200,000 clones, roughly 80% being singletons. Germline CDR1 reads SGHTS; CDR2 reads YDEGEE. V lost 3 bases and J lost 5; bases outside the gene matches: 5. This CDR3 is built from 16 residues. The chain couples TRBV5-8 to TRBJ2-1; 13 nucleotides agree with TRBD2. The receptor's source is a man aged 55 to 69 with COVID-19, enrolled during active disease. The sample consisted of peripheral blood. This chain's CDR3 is CASSSRLAGGNNEQFF. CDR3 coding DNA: TGTGCCAGCAGCTCAAGACTAGCGGGGGGAAACAATGAGCAGTTCTTC.